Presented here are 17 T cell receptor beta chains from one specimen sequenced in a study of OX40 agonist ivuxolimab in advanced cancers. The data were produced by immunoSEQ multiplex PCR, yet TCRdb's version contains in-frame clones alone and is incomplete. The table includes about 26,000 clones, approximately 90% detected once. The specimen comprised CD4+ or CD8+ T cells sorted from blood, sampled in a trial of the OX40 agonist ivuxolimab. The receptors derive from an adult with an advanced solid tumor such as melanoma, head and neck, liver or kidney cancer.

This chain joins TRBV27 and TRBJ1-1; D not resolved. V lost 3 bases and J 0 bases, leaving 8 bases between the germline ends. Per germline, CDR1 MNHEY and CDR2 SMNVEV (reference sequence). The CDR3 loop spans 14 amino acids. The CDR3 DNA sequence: TGTGCCAGCAGTTTGGGTTTCATGAACACTGAAGCTTTCTTT. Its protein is CASSLGFMNTEAFF.

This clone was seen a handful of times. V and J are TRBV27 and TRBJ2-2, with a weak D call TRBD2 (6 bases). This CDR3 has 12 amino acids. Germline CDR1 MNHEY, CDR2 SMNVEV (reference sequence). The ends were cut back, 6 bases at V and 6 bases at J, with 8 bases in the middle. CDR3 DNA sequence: TGTGCCAGCAGACGGGAGTCCGGGGAGCTGTTTTTT. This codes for CASRRESGELFF.

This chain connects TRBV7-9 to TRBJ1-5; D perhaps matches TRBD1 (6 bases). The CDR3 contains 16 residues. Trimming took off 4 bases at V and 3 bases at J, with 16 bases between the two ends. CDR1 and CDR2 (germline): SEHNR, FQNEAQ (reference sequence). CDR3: CASSSLATGNNQPQHF. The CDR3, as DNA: TGTGCCAGCAGCTCACTCGCAACAGGGAACAATCAGCCCCAGCATTTT.

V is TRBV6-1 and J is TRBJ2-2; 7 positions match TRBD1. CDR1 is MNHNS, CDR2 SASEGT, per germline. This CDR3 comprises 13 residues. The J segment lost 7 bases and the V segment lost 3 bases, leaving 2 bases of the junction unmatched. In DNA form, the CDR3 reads TGTGCCAGCAGTGACAGGGGGTTCGGGGAGCTGTTTTTT. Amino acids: CASSDRGFGELFF.

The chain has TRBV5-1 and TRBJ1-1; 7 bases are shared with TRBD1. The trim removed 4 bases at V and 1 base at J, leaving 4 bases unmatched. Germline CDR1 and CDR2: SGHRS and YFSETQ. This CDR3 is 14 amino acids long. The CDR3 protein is CASSDRQGNTEAFF. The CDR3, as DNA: TGCGCCAGCAGCGACCGACAGGGGAACACTGAAGCTTTCTTT.

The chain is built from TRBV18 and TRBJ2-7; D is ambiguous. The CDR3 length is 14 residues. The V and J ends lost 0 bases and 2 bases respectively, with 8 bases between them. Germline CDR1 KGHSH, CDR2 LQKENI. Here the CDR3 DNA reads TGTGCCAGCTCACCACCCTCGGGTACCTACGAGCAGTACTTC. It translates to CASSPPSGTYEQYF. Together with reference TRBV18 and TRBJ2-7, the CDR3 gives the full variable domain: NAGVMQNPRHLVRRRGQEARLRCSPMKGHSHVYWYRQLPEEGLKFMVYLQKENIIDESGMPKERFSAEFPKEGPSILRIQQVVRGDSAAYFCASSPPSGTYEQYFGPGTRLTVT.

Here the CDR3 DNA reads TGTGCCTTAGCGGGGAGCACAGATACGCAGTATTTT. This sequence encodes CALAGSTDTQYF. The chain carries TRBV30 and TRBJ2-3, with 8 positions matching TRBD2. V was clipped by 7 bases and J by 0 bases; unmatched bases: 0. The CDR3 consists of 12 residues. Germline loops: CDR1 GTSNPN, CDR2 SVGIG (reference sequence).

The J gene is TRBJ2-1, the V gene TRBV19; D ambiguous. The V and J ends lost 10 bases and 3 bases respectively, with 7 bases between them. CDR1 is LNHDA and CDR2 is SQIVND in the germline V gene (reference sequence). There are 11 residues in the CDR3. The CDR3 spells CATWDYNEQFF. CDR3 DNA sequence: TGTGCCACTTGGGACTACAATGAGCAGTTCTTC.

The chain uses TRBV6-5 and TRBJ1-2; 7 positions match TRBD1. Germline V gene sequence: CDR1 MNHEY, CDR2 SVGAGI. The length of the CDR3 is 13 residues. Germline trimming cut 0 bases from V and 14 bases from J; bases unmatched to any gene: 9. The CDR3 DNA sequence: TGTGCCAGCAGTTACTCGACGGCAGGGGGTAGAACCTTC. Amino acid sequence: CASSYSTAGGRTF.

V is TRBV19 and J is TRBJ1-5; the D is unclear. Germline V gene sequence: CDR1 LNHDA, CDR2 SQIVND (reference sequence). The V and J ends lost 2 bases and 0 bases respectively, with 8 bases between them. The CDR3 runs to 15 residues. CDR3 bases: TGTGCCAGTAGTATAACCCACTATAGCAATCAGCCCCAGCATTTT. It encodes CASSITHYSNQPQHF.

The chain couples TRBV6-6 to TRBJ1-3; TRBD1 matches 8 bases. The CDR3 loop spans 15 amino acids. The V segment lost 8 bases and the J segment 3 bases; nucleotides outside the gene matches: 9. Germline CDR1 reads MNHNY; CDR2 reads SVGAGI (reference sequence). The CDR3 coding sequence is TGTGCCAGCTATTACAGAGGACAGGGTGGAAACACCATATATTTT. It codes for CASYYRGQGGNTIYF.

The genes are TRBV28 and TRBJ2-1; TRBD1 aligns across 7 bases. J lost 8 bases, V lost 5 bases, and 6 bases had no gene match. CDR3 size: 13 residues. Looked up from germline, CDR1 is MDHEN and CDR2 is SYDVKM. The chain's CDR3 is CASSPTGWHEQFF. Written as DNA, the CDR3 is TGTGCCAGCAGTCCGACAGGGTGGCATGAGCAGTTCTTC.

CDR3 loop: CAIVRAKTYEQYF. CDR3 sequence (DNA): TGTGCCATCGTGCGCGCAAAGACCTACGAGCAGTACTTC. The genes are TRBV10-3 and TRBJ2-7; D unclear. This CDR3 spans 13 amino acids. Trimming removed 8 bases at V and 2 bases at J, with 13 bases between. Germline CDR1 ENHRY, CDR2 SYGVKD.

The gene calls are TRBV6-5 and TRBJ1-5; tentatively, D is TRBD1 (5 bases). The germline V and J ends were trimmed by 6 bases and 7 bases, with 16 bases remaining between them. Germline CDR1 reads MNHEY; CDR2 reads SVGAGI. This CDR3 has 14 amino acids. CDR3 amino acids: CASRPDTGGQPQHF. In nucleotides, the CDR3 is TGTGCCAGCAGGCCCGACACGGGGGGACAGCCCCAGCATTTT.

CDR3 DNA: TGCGCCAGCAGCCAAGTCGAGACTAGAAGCTACGAGCAGTACTTC. This sequence encodes CASSQVETRSYEQYF. This chain links TRBV4-1 with TRBJ2-7; D is possibly TRBD2 (6 bases). From germline, CDR1 is MGHRA and CDR2 YSYEKL. V dropped 1 base and J dropped 3 bases, with 13 bases sitting between them. CDR3 size: 15 residues.

This CDR3 reads CASSSGAGGLRGEQFF. The DNA of the CDR3 is TGTGCCAGCAGTTCCGGGGCGGGGGGTCTCCGCGGTGAGCAGTTCTTC. The chain has TRBV5-6 and TRBJ2-1, with TRBD2 matching over 8 bases. The CDR3 contains 16 residues. The V gene's germline CDR1 is SGHDT and CDR2 YYEEEE. The J segment lost 9 bases and the V segment lost 5 bases, leaving 16 bases of the junction unmatched.

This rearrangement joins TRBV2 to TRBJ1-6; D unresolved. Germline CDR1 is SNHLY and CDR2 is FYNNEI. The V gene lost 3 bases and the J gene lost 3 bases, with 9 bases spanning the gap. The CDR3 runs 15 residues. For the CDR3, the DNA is TGTGCCAGCAGTGAGGCCTACGGCTATAATTCACCCCTCCACTTT. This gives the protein CASSEAYGYNSPLHF. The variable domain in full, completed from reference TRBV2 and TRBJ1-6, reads EPEVTQTPSHQVTQMGQEVILRCVPISNHLYFYWYRQILGQKVEFLVSFYNNEISEKSEIFDDQFSVERPDGSNFTLKIRSTKLEDSAMYFCASSEAYGYNSPLHFGNGTRLTVT.